The 8 T cell receptor beta chains below come from one sample, sequenced in a study of long-term antiretroviral therapy in people with HIV. At the survey level, the v3.0 immunoSEQ assay was run. Profiling relied on immunoSEQ multiplex PCR, and the TCRdb table lists in-frame clones only, not all of them. The sample holds fewer than 15,000 clones, 83% seen once. This material consisted of unsorted PBMCs, taken 3.4 years after starting antiretroviral therapy. The receptor set was obtained from a man aged 40-55 years with HIV.

This chain links TRBV11-2 with TRBJ2-2; maybe TRBD2 (6 bases). The CDR3 contains 15 residues. The germline CDR1 and CDR2 sequences are SGHAT and FQNNGV. V gave up 4 bases and J gave up 6 bases, with 15 bases separating them. The CDR3 loop is CASSYGRLVPGELFF. The CDR3 DNA is TGTGCCAGCAGCTACGGGCGACTAGTTCCCGGGGAGCTGTTTTTT.

This sequence joins TRBV28 and TRBJ2-1; tentatively, D is TRBD2 (6 bases). CDR1 and CDR2 from the germline V gene are MDHEN and SYDVKM. Deletions cut 6 bases from V and 5 bases from J, with 17 bases between. CDR3 length: 15 residues. CDR3: CASSSRDSLNNEQFF. The CDR3 DNA reads TGTGCCAGCAGCTCCCGGGACTCCCTAAACAATGAGCAGTTCTTC.

The rearrangement uses TRBV18 and TRBJ2-5; maybe TRBD2 (7 bases). Trimming cost V 2 bases and J 5 bases, with 12 bases left between them. The CDR3 spans 14 residues. The germline gives CDR1 KGHSH, CDR2 LQKENI. CDR3 nucleotide sequence: TGTGCCAGCTCACCAGCGGGGGCGTGGGAGACCCAGTACTTC. Its protein is CASSPAGAWETQYF.

The rearrangement uses TRBV28 and TRBJ1-5; D is undetermined. This CDR3 is built from 13 residues. V gave up 1 base and J gave up 5 bases, with 6 bases separating them. The germline V gene encodes CDR1 MDHEN and CDR2 SYDVKM. CDR3 coding DNA: TGTGCCAGCAGTTTATTAGGTGATCAGCCCCAGCATTTT. The encoded protein is CASSLLGDQPQHF.

Note on this clone: Its ends do not fully match the called genes, so a read error is possible. Other DNA sequences within the sample encode an identical CDR3. The genes are TRBV5-4 and TRBJ1-2, with TRBD1 matching over 12 bases. The CDR3 contains 15 residues. Germline V CDR1 and CDR2: SGHNT, YYREEE (reference sequence). In nucleotides, the CDR3 is TGTGCCAGCAGCAACCGGGACAGGGGGCTTGGCGGCTACACCTTT. Its protein product is CASSNRDRGLGGYTF.

A few counts support this clone. The rearrangement links TRBV18 to TRBJ1-5; TRBD1 matches 8 bases. Per germline, CDR1 KGHSH and CDR2 LQKENI. CDR3 length: 14 amino acids. Trimming removed 4 bases from V and 5 bases from J; junction bases left unmatched: 4. CDR3 region: CASSLQGAHQPQHF. The CDR3 nucleotides are TGTGCCAGCTCACTCCAGGGGGCACATCAGCCCCAGCATTTT.

The chain recombines TRBV27 with TRBJ1-3, with TRBD1 identical over 8 bases. V was clipped by 5 bases and J by 2 bases; unmatched bases: 5. The germline V gene encodes CDR1 MNHEY and CDR2 SMNVEV (reference sequence). CDR3 length equals 15 residues. The CDR3: CASSPEDRAGNTIYF. The CDR3 DNA follows: TGTGCCAGCAGTCCCGAGGACAGGGCTGGAAACACCATATATTTT.

The chain has TRBV7-8 and TRBJ2-1, with 9 bases fitting TRBD1. Germline CDR1 SGHVS, CDR2 FQNEAQ. Germline trimming cut 11 bases from V and 5 bases from J; bases unmatched to any gene: 7. This CDR3 contains 13 residues. The DNA of the CDR3 is TGTGCCGCGGGACAGGGAACCAACAATGAGCAGTTCTTC. Its protein is CAAGQGTNNEQFF.